One and the same sample provided the 18 T cell receptor beta chains below, sequenced in a study of patients and donors after allogeneic stem cell transplantation. TCRdb redid the calling of the RT-PCR reads with MiXCR, one entry per CDR3 protein. The table records roughly 150,000 distinct CDR3 sequences, approximately 24% of them present only once. Sequenced: blood, either unsorted or a sorted T cell fraction (not recorded which). These receptors originate from a human donor who was either an allogeneic HSCT recipient or a stem cell or donor lymphocyte infusion donor (not recorded which). It is not recorded whose cells these are; they may come from a transplant donor.

The chain carries TRBV4-3 and TRBJ1-3; D unresolved. Between the trimmed V and J ends, which lost 0 bases and 0 bases, there was a span of 18 bases. Germline CDR1 and CDR2: LGHNA and YSLEER. The CDR3 extends over 19 amino acids. The CDR3 region has the DNA TGCGCCAGCAGCCAAGAGTGGAAGCTCAGATTCTTCTCTGGAAACACCATATATTTT. Translated, it gives CASSQEWKLRFFSGNTIYF.

This clonotype has a handful of counts. The chain uses TRBV20-1 and TRBJ2-7; D possibly corresponds to TRBD1 (6 bases). This CDR3 spans 12 amino acids. V was clipped by 3 bases and J by 2 bases, with 8 bases between them. Germline V lookup: CDR1 DFQATT, CDR2 SNEGSKA (reference sequence). The CDR3 DNA follows: TGCAGTGCTAGGGACAGACCCTACGAGCAGTACTTC. It codes for CSARDRPYEQYF.

This clonotype has more than one count but fewer than ten. This chain links TRBV5-1 with TRBJ2-2; tentatively, D is TRBD1 (5 bases). The CDR3 has 14 residues. From germline, CDR1 is SGHRS and CDR2 YFSETQ. V dropped 4 bases and J dropped 3 bases, with 10 bases sitting between them. The CDR3: CASSRGRYTGELFF. The CDR3 DNA follows: TGCGCCAGCAGCAGGGGAAGGTACACCGGGGAGCTGTTTTTT.

The rearrangement joins TRBV29-1 to TRBJ2-7, with 7 bases fitting TRBD1. CDR3 length equals 13 residues. From germline, CDR1 is SQVTM and CDR2 ANQGSEA. The V gene end was trimmed by 4 bases and the J gene end by 0 bases; junction bases not matched to a gene: 3. Written as DNA, the CDR3 is TGCAGCGTTGGACAGGGTTCCTCCTACGAGCAGTACTTC. This translates into CSVGQGSSYEQYF.

This clonotype has more than one count but fewer than ten. V is TRBV5-1 and J is TRBJ2-7; unclear D gene. V was trimmed by 4 bases and J by 3 bases, leaving 20 bases between them. The CDR3 length is 16 residues. Germline loops: CDR1 SGHRS, CDR2 YFSETQ. The DNA for the CDR3 is TGCGCCAGCAGCAAAAGCGACGGAGCCGTGGGCTACGAGCAGTACTTC. Protein product: CASSKSDGAVGYEQYF.

V is TRBV7-3 and J is TRBJ2-1; no definite D call. Trimming took off 6 bases at V and 0 bases at J, with 12 bases between the two ends. Looked up from germline, CDR1 is SGHTA and CDR2 is FQGTGA. The CDR3 is 15 residues long. This chain's CDR3 is CASSYSASSYNEQFF. For the CDR3, the DNA is TGTGCCAGCAGTTACAGCGCAAGCTCCTACAATGAGCAGTTCTTC.

The gene calls are TRBV5-4 and TRBJ2-7, with D unclear. Trimming took 0 bases from V and 2 from J, leaving 9 bases between them. The germline V gene encodes CDR1 SGHNT and CDR2 YYREEE (reference sequence). CDR3 length: 14 amino acids. The CDR3 loop reads CASSLAASAYEQYF. CDR3 DNA sequence: TGTGCCAGCAGCTTGGCAGCCTCCGCCTACGAGCAGTACTTC.

Comment on this clonotype: The junction does not match germline at one end; this may be a read error. CDR3 DNA sequence: TGTGCCAGCGGTTTACCAACCCTGGACAGGGGAACTGAAGCTTTCTTT. Protein: CASGLPTLDRGTEAFF. The J gene is TRBJ1-1, the V gene TRBV12-3 or TRBV12-4; TRBD1 agrees at 9 bases. The CDR3 is 16 amino acids.

The chain uses TRBV6-6 and TRBJ1-3; no firm D call. The CDR3 extends over 13 amino acids. The V end lost 0 bases, the J end lost 8 bases, and 8 bases lay between the germline ends. Germline CDR1 reads MNHNY; CDR2 reads SVGAGI (reference sequence). CDR3: CASSYSWVDTIYF. Written as DNA, the CDR3 is TGTGCCAGCAGTTACTCGTGGGTGGACACCATATATTTT.

This clonotype has a handful of counts. V usage is TRBV12-3 or TRBV12-4 and J usage is TRBJ2-2; tentatively, D is TRBD1 (6 bases). This CDR3 is built from 15 residues. Trimming removed 7 bases from V and 6 bases from J, with 18 bases in between. This CDR3 is CASKDSLLLAGELFF. For the CDR3, the DNA is TGTGCCAGCAAGGACAGCCTTCTTTTAGCCGGGGAGCTGTTTTTT.

The V and J genes are TRBV29-1 and TRBJ1-1, with unresolved D. CDR3 length equals 13 residues. The V gene lost 2 bases and the J gene lost 0 bases, with 7 bases spanning the gap. Germline V CDR1 and CDR2: SQVTM, ANQGSEA. For the CDR3, the DNA is TGCAGCGTTGAACAGGTCTTGAACACTGAAGCTTTCTTT. This gives the protein CSVEQVLNTEAFF.

This clonotype was found a few times. The chain uses TRBV7-9 and TRBJ1-5, with no clear D. V shed 4 bases and J shed 3 bases, with 10 bases lying between them. This CDR3 contains 14 residues. Germline lookup yields CDR1 SEHNR and CDR2 FQNEAQ (reference sequence). CDR3 protein: CASSSTRDNQPQHF. The CDR3 region has the DNA TGTGCCAGCAGCTCGACGCGGGACAATCAGCCCCAGCATTTT.

J is TRBJ2-7 and V is TRBV5-1; D uncertain. Germline V gene sequence: CDR1 SGHRS, CDR2 YFSETQ. The V end lost 1 base, the J end lost 0 bases, and 8 bases lay between the germline ends. This CDR3 has 14 amino acids. The CDR3 DNA sequence: TGCGCCAGCAGCTTGATCGGAGTCTCCTACGAGCAGTACTTC. Encoded protein: CASSLIGVSYEQYF.

The chain recombines TRBV20-1 with TRBJ1-2; D is uncertain. This CDR3 spans 12 amino acids. The V gene lost 3 bases and the J gene lost 2 bases, with 7 bases spanning the gap. Per the germline V gene, CDR1 is DFQATT and CDR2 is SNEGSKA (reference sequence). The CDR3: CSASPGNYGYTF. The CDR3 bases are TGCAGTGCTAGTCCGGGGAACTATGGCTACACCTTC.

There are many counts of this clonotype. The rearrangement uses TRBV12-3 or TRBV12-4 and TRBJ1-2, with D perhaps TRBD1 (6 bases). V lost 6 bases, J lost 6 bases, and 11 bases lay in between. The CDR3 spans 12 residues. The CDR3 region is CASRNRENGYTF. CDR3 coding DNA: TGTGCCAGCAGAAACAGGGAGAATGGCTACACCTTC.

This clonotype was counted only a few times. The chain is built from TRBV19 and TRBJ1-1, with D uncertain. The germline gives CDR1 LNHDA, CDR2 SQIVND (reference sequence). This CDR3 region has 16 residues. The V end was cut by 5 bases, the J end by 3 bases, with 19 bases between. CDR3: CASSDTSEGIYTEAFF. The CDR3 nucleotides read TGTGCCAGTAGTGACACTTCGGAGGGAATTTACACTGAAGCTTTCTTT.

The chain couples TRBV3-1 to TRBJ1-2, with TRBD1 identical over 9 bases. The V segment lost 4 bases and the J segment 4 bases; nucleotides outside the gene matches: 10. Germline V gives CDR1 LGHDT, CDR2 YNNKEL (reference sequence). The CDR3 spans 16 residues. The CDR3 loop reads CASSLDYRGLRYGYTF. The CDR3 DNA sequence: TGTGCCAGCAGCCTAGATTACAGGGGGCTACGCTATGGCTACACCTTC.

Ten or more counts support this clonotype. The rearrangement joins TRBV12-3 or TRBV12-4 to TRBJ1-1, with D unresolved. The CDR3 is 12 residues long. Deletions cut 3 bases from V and 4 bases from J, with 6 bases between. CDR3: CASSFKTTEAFF. The CDR3 DNA is TGTGCCAGCAGTTTCAAGACCACTGAAGCTTTCTTT.